Listed here are 5 T cell receptor beta chains from one sample, sequenced in a study of tumor-infiltrating lymphocytes in primary liver carcinoma. cDNA specific to TCR beta was made from approximately 0.55 ug of total RNA, with a constant-region primer employed for priming. TCR beta libraries came from three nested multiplex PCR rounds using slightly modified ARM-PCR. The opening two PCR rounds, about 10 cycles each, paired TRBV1-TRBV30 forward primers with a C-beta reverse primer. Using its own MiXCR run on the multiplex PCR reads, TCRdb lists one record per CDR3 protein. The sample yields approximately 190,000 distinct CDR3 sequences, 70% to 90% seen once. Unsorted bulk tissue, roughly 20-32 mg of it, served as the source for co-extraction of RNA and DNA. The sequenced material came from tumor tissue from primary liver carcinoma. These receptor sequences come from a middle-aged man with primary liver carcinoma and hepatitis B virus infection.

Notes on this clonotype: One junction end does not reproduce the germline sequence, and a read error may be involved. The chain combines TRBV24-1 with TRBJ1-5, with 9 bases that match TRBD1. Germline V gene lookup returns CDR1 KGHDR and CDR2 SFDVKD. This CDR3 region has 16 residues. DNA for the CDR3: TGTGCCACCCGGGACAGGGTCACATATAGCAATCAGGCCCAGCTATTT. Translation gives CATRDRVTYSNQAQLF.

Regarding this clonotype: At one of its ends the junction is not consistent with the germline gene, which may arise from a read error. The chain couples TRBV29-1 to TRBJ2-3; TRBD2 is a possible D gene (6 bases). There are 15 residues in the CDR3. Germline-derived CDR1 and CDR2 are SQVTM and ANQGSEA. As DNA, the CDR3 is TGCATCGTTGAGGGCGGGACCGGTATCAAAGATACGCAGTATTTT. Its translation: CIVEGGTGIKDTQYF.

This clonotype was counted at least ten times. V and J are TRBV7-9 and TRBJ2-1; D gene ambiguous. Germline CDR1 and CDR2: SEHNR and FQNEAQ (reference sequence). This CDR3 comprises 12 residues. V dropped 4 bases and J dropped 9 bases, with 10 bases sitting between them. The CDR3 is CASSSERGEQFF. The CDR3 nucleotides read TGTGCCAGCAGCTCGGAGCGTGGTGAGCAGTTCTTC.

In regard to this clonotype: Compared with germline, one end of the junction differs, possibly owing to a read error. The chain recombines TRBV4-2 with TRBJ2-7; weak D call: TRBD1 (5 bases). This CDR3 has 16 residues. CDR1 and CDR2 from the germline V gene are LGHNA and YNFKEQ. Here the CDR3 DNA reads TGTACCAGCAGCCTGTCCTACGGAAGGGGCACGAGAGAGCAGTACTTC. Translating it yields CTSSLSYGRGTREQYF.

The chain is built from TRBV28 and TRBJ2-1; the match to TRBD2 covers 8 bases. Germline V gene lookup returns CDR1 MDHEN and CDR2 SYDVKM. The CDR3 has 13 amino acids. J lost 9 bases, V lost 7 bases, and 8 bases had no gene match. DNA for the CDR3: TGTGCCAGCAACCTCGGGACTAGTGGTGAGCAGTTCTTC. This translates into CASNLGTSGEQFF.